This T cell receptor (beta chain) was obtained from a study of cytomegalovirus exposure and HLA in healthy donors. General observations from the study: Within the data, a cluster of highly shared sequence variants was likely a sequencing artifact. More clonal expansion characterized HLA-associated TCR beta chains than equally common others in a later analysis. Prior analysis indicated that the majority of TCR beta V segments exhibited productivity approximately 87% or approximately 30% of the time. Another analysis was done later, and it associated 17,000 or so TCR beta sequences with HLA alleles at 0.05 false discovery rate.

Comment on this clone: Its specificity is unknown.

A multiplex PCR was run with 60 Vbeta primers and 13 Jbeta primers. Repertoires were generated with immunoSEQ multiplex PCR, while TCRdb's copy carries only in-frame clones and drops some. The sample shows about 60,000 clones, 80% of them seen only once. Trimming pared 4 bases from V and 0 bases from J, leaving 12 bases between. The CDR3 runs to 14 residues. Germline-derived CDR1 and CDR2 are GTSNPN and SVGIG (reference sequence). The chain has TRBV30 and TRBJ1-1; maybe TRBD1 (6 bases). The sequence was obtained from a male donor in good health and CMV-seronegative. The sample comprised PBMCs. CDR3 nucleotide sequence: TGTGCCTGGAACGACAGGTCGGTGAACACTGAAGCTTTCTTT. Amino acid sequence: CAWNDRSVNTEAFF.